This TCR beta chain derives from a study of CD8+ T cells in alopecia areata. Study details: Twice daily, treated patients received 5 to 10 mg of oral tofacitinib.

The authors extracted RNA and reverse transcribed it into cDNA as the sequencing template. TCRdb's table, derived via immunoSEQ multiplex PCR, lists solely in-frame clones and lacks some. The table has about 270,000 clones, 60% seen once. Treatment meaning: oral pan-JAK inhibitor, 5-10 mg twice daily. Sampling of alopecia areata patients yielded lesional scalp punch biopsies as well as peripheral blood. The researchers isolated CD4+ and CD8+ T cells from PBMCs by sorting. This TCR was recovered from a human donor with alopecia areata. Sequencing was performed on CD4+ T cells sorted from blood, taken at week 52, from a patient treated with tofacitinib.

CDR3 sequence (DNA): TGTGCCAGCAGTCCGTACACGGGGCAGGAGACCCAGTACTTC. Translated, it gives CASSPYTGQETQYF. The chain joins TRBV27 to TRBJ2-5; the D gene could be TRBD1 or TRBD2 (5 bases each). Trimming removed 5 bases from V and 5 bases from J, with 15 bases in between. The CDR3 has 14 amino acids. In germline, CDR1 is MNHEY, CDR2 SMNVEV (reference sequence).